The 26 T cell receptor beta chains below were found in one sample sequenced in a study of regulatory T cells in long-lasting Graves disease. Combining iRepertoire HTBI primers with Arm-PCR of CDR3 regions, the authors built TCR beta libraries. TCRdb re-called the multiplex PCR reads with MiXCR, one entry per CDR3 protein. The data contain hundreds of thousands of distinct CDR3 sequences, approximately 15% of them singletons. Time point defined: newly diagnosed GD, antithyroid drugs for less than 3 months. PBMC RNA was the source of the TCR library. The sample also formed part of further work on T cells in Graves' hyperthyroidism and ophthalmopathy.

This material consisted of peripheral blood mononuclear cells (PBMCs), taken at new diagnosis, from a patient treated with antithyroid drugs. The receptors shown here come from a woman aged 25 to 39 with Graves disease.

The rearrangement uses TRBV7-9 and TRBJ2-5; 8 positions match TRBD1. This CDR3 spans 14 amino acids. From germline, CDR1 is SEHNR and CDR2 FQNEAQ (reference sequence). Trimming removed 3 bases from V and 1 base from J; junction bases left unmatched: 1. The CDR3 reads CASSFQGAQETQYF. In nucleotides, the CDR3 is TGTGCCAGCAGCTTCCAGGGGGCCCAAGAGACCCAGTACTTC.

The chain joins TRBV30 to TRBJ2-4, with 7 bases identical to TRBD2. Germline trimming cut 7 bases from V and 9 bases from J; bases unmatched to any gene: 15. The CDR3 runs 14 residues. Germline lookup yields CDR1 GTSNPN and CDR2 SVGIG (reference sequence). This CDR3 reads CALRNEAGLGIQYF. For the CDR3, the DNA is TGTGCCTTGAGAAACGAAGCGGGACTCGGCATTCAGTACTTC.

This clonotype was recorded a few times. J is TRBJ1-6 and V is TRBV3-1; TRBD1 agrees at 7 bases. Germline V lookup: CDR1 LGHDT, CDR2 YNNKEL (reference sequence). V lost 2 bases to trimming and J lost 4 bases; unmatched junction nucleotides: 2. The CDR3 is made up of 15 amino acids. The DNA of the CDR3 is TGTGCCAGCAGCCAAACAGGGGTATATAATTCACCCCTCCACTTT. Amino acids: CASSQTGVYNSPLHF.

This clonotype was seen a handful of times. The chain recombines TRBV5-6 with TRBJ1-2; D is unresolved. The length of the CDR3 is 13 residues. V lost 0 bases and J lost 0, with 3 bases in between. The V gene's germline CDR1 is SGHDT and CDR2 YYEEEE. CDR3 in DNA: TGTGCCAGCAGCTTGGTCCCTAACTATGGCTACACCTTC. It is translated as CASSLVPNYGYTF.

Of note for this clonotype: One end of the junction is discordant with germline, which a read error may explain. This chain uses TRBV28 with TRBJ2-1, with 14 bases fitting TRBD2. The CDR3 loop spans 18 amino acids. Looked up from germline, CDR1 is MDHEN and CDR2 is SYDVKM. The CDR3 reads CASPSPGTSGSSYNERFF. CDR3 coding DNA: TGTGCCAGCCCCTCCCCGGGGACTAGCGGGAGCTCCTACAATGAGCGGTTCTTC.

This clonotype occurred a few times. The rearrangement links TRBV18 to TRBJ2-7; no definite D call. V shed 3 bases and J shed 4 bases, with 16 bases lying between them. CDR1 is KGHSH and CDR2 is LQKENI in the germline V gene. This CDR3 region has 15 residues. The CDR3 sequence: CASSPPSVAKYEQYF. Written as DNA, the CDR3 is TGTGCCAGCTCACCTCCCTCGGTGGCGAAGTACGAGCAGTACTTC.

This clonotype came up a few times. The rearrangement links TRBV20-1 to TRBJ2-7; D uncertain. The CDR3 is 13 amino acids. Germline values: CDR1 DFQATT, CDR2 SNEGSKA (reference sequence). Trimming left V 7 bases short and J 4 bases short, with 17 bases between. The CDR3: CSVSSPKEYEQYF. CDR3 nucleotides: TGCAGTGTATCGTCGCCAAAGGAGTACGAGCAGTACTTC.

This chain joins TRBV6-1 and TRBJ2-7; D call uncertain. This CDR3 region has 10 residues. Germline V lookup: CDR1 MNHNS, CDR2 SASEGT. V lost 7 bases and J lost 4, with 5 bases in between. The CDR3 reads CASMQYEQYF. Written as DNA, the CDR3 is TGTGCCAGCATGCAGTACGAGCAGTACTTC.

The sample holds many counts of this clonotype. The chain carries TRBV27 and TRBJ2-3, with 9 nucleotides matching TRBD1. The CDR3 is 14 residues long. The germline V gene has CDR1 MNHEY and CDR2 SMNVEV (reference sequence). Unmatched junction bases numbered 8, after V lost 3 bases and J lost 10 bases. The CDR3 DNA sequence: TGTGCCAGCAGTTTGGGAGACAGGGGGACCCCGCAGTATTTT. This translates into CASSLGDRGTPQYF.

At least ten counts were recorded for this clonotype. The gene calls are TRBV15 and TRBJ1-4; 7 bases fit TRBD1. Germline lookup yields CDR1 LNHNV and CDR2 YYDKDF (reference sequence). Trimming cost V 6 bases and J 7 bases; bases outside gene matches: 11. This CDR3 is built from 15 residues. The CDR3 spells CATSGSGDSGEKLFF. Here the CDR3 DNA reads TGTGCCACCAGTGGCTCGGGGGACAGCGGTGAAAAACTGTTTTTT.

The chain has TRBV19 and TRBJ1-2; 8 bases match TRBD1. The CDR3 totals 13 residues. CDR1 is LNHDA, CDR2 SQIVND, per germline (reference sequence). The trim removed 4 bases at V and 7 bases at J, leaving 5 bases unmatched. CDR3 sequence reads: CASSTDRARGYTF. The DNA for the CDR3 is TGTGCCAGTAGTACGGACAGGGCGCGTGGCTACACCTTC.

The chain links TRBV5-8 to TRBJ2-7, with unresolved D. Germline CDR1 SGHTS, CDR2 YDEGEE. This CDR3 has 13 amino acids. Trimming cost V 4 bases and J 3 bases, with 11 bases left between them. In DNA, the CDR3 is TGTGCCAGCAGCCCCTTAACTGACTACGAGCAGTACTTC. Protein product: CASSPLTDYEQYF.

V and J are TRBV30 and TRBJ1-1; D gene unclear. The V gene's germline CDR1 is GTSNPN and CDR2 SVGIG (reference sequence). Trimming removed 4 bases at V and 0 bases at J, with 12 bases between. The CDR3 has 14 residues. The CDR3 bases are TGTGCCTGGAACCTCGCCGGCTTGAACACTGAAGCTTTCTTT. It codes for CAWNLAGLNTEAFF.

The chain is built from TRBV9 and TRBJ2-3, with 14 bases lining up with TRBD2. The trim removed 4 bases at V and 3 bases at J, leaving 13 bases unmatched. The length of the CDR3 is 19 residues. Germline CDR1 and CDR2: SGDLS and YYNGEE. CDR3 sequence: CASSPTGLAGVQRTDTQYF. The CDR3, as DNA: TGTGCCAGCAGCCCAACGGGACTAGCGGGAGTACAGAGAACAGATACGCAGTATTTT.

This clonotype has only a few counts. The genes are TRBV7-6 and TRBJ2-5; unclear D gene. Germline-derived CDR1 and CDR2 are SGHVS and FNYEAQ. V lost 5 bases and J lost 5, with 12 bases in between. The CDR3 runs 13 residues. CDR3 sequence reads: CASSPLIEETQYF. DNA for the CDR3: TGTGCCAGCAGCCCACTCATTGAGGAGACCCAGTACTTC.

There are many counts of this clonotype. Written as DNA, the CDR3 is TGTGCCAGCAGTTTTCGGGTAGCCTACGAGCAGTACTTC. This translates into CASSFRVAYEQYF. The chain employs TRBV12-3 or TRBV12-4 and TRBJ2-7; no definite D call. V lost 3 bases, J lost 2 bases, and 8 bases lay in between. This CDR3 has 13 amino acids.

This clonotype has at least ten counts. The gene calls are TRBV12-3 or TRBV12-4 and TRBJ2-3, with D tentatively TRBD1 or TRBD2 (5 bases each). Trimming shortened V by 9 bases and J by 4 bases, and 17 bases separated the two germline ends. The CDR3 is 14 residues long. The CDR3 sequence: CASSRGWRSDTQYF. CDR3 nucleotide sequence: TGTGCCAGTTCGAGGGGCTGGAGGTCAGATACGCAGTATTTT.

This clonotype occurred many times. The V and J genes are TRBV20-1 and TRBJ2-1; unclear D gene. Germline V gene sequence: CDR1 DFQATT, CDR2 SNEGSKA (reference sequence). V was pared by 4 bases and J by 3 bases, with 19 bases between. The CDR3 contains 16 residues. The CDR3 sequence: CSAILRLSPRYNEQFF. The CDR3 bases are TGCAGTGCTATCCTGAGGTTGTCTCCTCGCTACAATGAGCAGTTCTTC.

This sequence joins TRBV9 and TRBJ2-6; 7 positions agree with TRBD1. Germline V gene sequence: CDR1 SGDLS, CDR2 YYNGEE. Germline trimming cut 0 bases from V and 1 base from J; bases unmatched to any gene: 7. The CDR3 contains 18 residues. The CDR3 DNA is TGTGCCAGCAGCGTAGCCGGGACAGTGCCTTCTGGGGCCAACGTCCTGACTTTC. Protein sequence: CASSVAGTVPSGANVLTF.

This sequence joins TRBV3-1 and TRBJ1-6; D possibly corresponds to TRBD1 (6 bases). The V gene lost 4 bases and the J gene lost 7 bases, with 17 bases spanning the gap. The germline gives CDR1 LGHDT, CDR2 YNNKEL (reference sequence). The CDR3 consists of 16 residues. CDR3 DNA sequence: TGTGCCAGCAGCCGAAGAGGGGGTACGGGAAATTCACCCCTCCACTTT. It is translated as CASSRRGGTGNSPLHF.

The rearrangement joins TRBV12-3 or TRBV12-4 to TRBJ2-1; D gene unclear. V gave up 11 bases and J gave up 4 bases, with 21 bases separating them. This CDR3 contains 15 residues. This CDR3 is CACIIMGRPYNEQFF. In nucleotides, the CDR3 is TGTGCCTGCATCATAATGGGCCGGCCTTACAATGAGCAGTTCTTC.

This clonotype turned up a few times. The chain carries TRBV18 and TRBJ2-3, with D perhaps TRBD1 (6 bases). The CDR3 contains 15 residues. CDR1 is KGHSH and CDR2 is LQKENI in the germline V gene. Trimming shortened V by 4 bases and J by 1 base, and 12 bases separated the two germline ends. CDR3 DNA: TGTGCCAGCTCACTGGGGGCGCGTGGCACAGATACGCAGTATTTT. It codes for CASSLGARGTDTQYF.

This clonotype was detected only once. The chain uses TRBV7-2 and TRBJ1-1; TRBD1 might be the D (5 bases). CDR1 SGHTA and CDR2 FQGNSA come from the germline V gene. The CDR3 length is 18 residues. V was trimmed by 5 bases and J by 0 bases, leaving 22 bases between them. The CDR3 loop reads CASSPSGGIRGMNTEAFF. CDR3 sequence (DNA): TGTGCCAGCAGCCCTTCGGGCGGGATCCGGGGGATGAACACTGAAGCTTTCTTT.

The sample holds a few counts of this clonotype. The rearrangement uses TRBV6-1 and TRBJ2-7; D is possibly TRBD1 (6 bases). The CDR3 runs to 12 residues. Germline values: CDR1 MNHNS, CDR2 SASEGT. Trimming removed 4 bases from V and 5 bases from J, with 9 bases in between. The DNA of the CDR3 is TGTGCCAGCAGTGTAAACAGGGACGAGCAGTACTTC. Encoded protein: CASSVNRDEQYF.

This clonotype has at least ten counts. The chain joins TRBV27 to TRBJ1-5; D remains ambiguous. This CDR3 contains 15 residues. V was cut by 5 bases and J by 0 bases, with 11 bases left in between. Germline CDR1 and CDR2: MNHEY and SMNVEV (reference sequence). The DNA for the CDR3 is TGTGCCAGCAGTCCTCGGATAGGTAGCAATCAGCCCCAGCATTTT. It translates to CASSPRIGSNQPQHF.

In this sample, this clonotype turned up many times. The chain recombines TRBV12-3 or TRBV12-4 with TRBJ2-3; D unresolved. V gave up 2 bases and J gave up 8 bases, with 14 bases separating them. The CDR3 sequence is 14 residues long. The CDR3 spells CASSLLPSWGTQYF. The DNA of the CDR3 is TGTGCCAGCAGTTTACTTCCCTCGTGGGGTACGCAGTATTTT.